Presented here are 16 T cell receptor beta chains from one specimen sequenced in a study of metastatic and nonmetastatic thyroid tumors. Using MiXCR, TCRdb reanalyzed the PCR reads. The sample carries some 20,000 clones, more than 15% recorded once. None of the patients had undergone any treatment ahead of thyroid surgery. The sequenced sample consisted of blood. Receptors originate from a female donor with papillary thyroid cancer or a benign thyroid nodule (not recorded which). Some clones in this sample may be carry-over from other donors' samples.

By its share, this clone is medium-sized. V usage is TRBV6-2 or TRBV6-3 and J usage is TRBJ2-7; possibly TRBD1 or TRBD2 for D (6 bases each). The CDR3 spans 15 residues. With 5 bases removed from V and 2 bases from J, the gap between germline ends came to 16 bases. Per the germline V gene, CDR1 is MNHEY and CDR2 is SVGEGT. DNA of the CDR3: TGTGCCAGCAGTATCTCGGGGGCCCTAACCTACGAGCAGTACTTC. As protein: CASSISGALTYEQYF.

CDR3 nucleotides: TGTGCCAGCAGCTGGACAGGGAATGGAAACACCATATATTTT. It is translated as CASSWTGNGNTIYF. V and J are TRBV11-2 and TRBJ1-3; 8 positions agree with TRBD1. Germline CDR1 SGHAT, CDR2 FQNNGV. This CDR3 is built from 14 residues. V lost 4 bases and J lost 3; bases outside the gene matches: 2.

This clone has at least ten counts. The genes are TRBV7-8 and TRBJ2-2, with D tentatively TRBD1 (6 bases). V was clipped by 4 bases and J by 4 bases, with 10 bases between them. Germline V lookup: CDR1 SGHVS, CDR2 FQNEAQ. This CDR3 has 14 amino acids. The CDR3 is CASSSGQSTGELFF. CDR3 DNA sequence: TGTGCCAGCAGCTCCGGACAGAGCACCGGGGAGCTGTTTTTT.

This chain connects TRBV5-1 to TRBJ2-7, with 9 bases lining up with TRBD2. The CDR3 extends over 16 amino acids. The junction had 5 bases not matched to a gene; V was cut back by 0 bases and J by 1 base. Germline values: CDR1 SGHRS, CDR2 YFSETQ. As DNA, the CDR3 is TGCGCCAGCAGCTTGGGGCCTAGCGGGGAATCCTACGAGCAGTACTTC. Amino acids: CASSLGPSGESYEQYF.

This clone was recorded many times. The chain links TRBV5-6 to TRBJ1-3; D is ambiguous. The CDR3 loop spans 15 amino acids. Trimming removed 1 base at V and 4 bases at J, with 12 bases between. The germline V gene encodes CDR1 SGHDT and CDR2 YYEEEE. The CDR3 spells CASSLTAGAGNTIYF. The CDR3 DNA sequence: TGTGCCAGCAGCTTGACCGCGGGAGCAGGAAACACCATATATTTT. The full variable domain, with the rest looked up from reference TRBV5-6 and TRBJ1-3, is DAGVTQSPTHLIKTRGQQVTLRCSPKSGHDTVSWYQQALGQGPQFIFQYYEEEERQRGNFPDRFSGHQFPNYSSELNVNALLLGDSALYLCASSLTAGAGNTIYFGEGSWLTVV.

This clone has ten or more counts. The chain couples TRBV19 to TRBJ1-4, with TRBD1 matching 9 bases. Losses at the gene ends were 4 bases for V and 6 bases for J; bases not matched to a gene: 3. The CDR3 runs to 14 residues. From germline, CDR1 is LNHDA and CDR2 SQIVND (reference sequence). The CDR3 region is CASSRQGGYEKLFF. The CDR3 region has the DNA TGTGCCAGTAGTAGACAGGGGGGCTATGAAAAACTGTTTTTT.

This sequence joins TRBV3-1 and TRBJ2-5; possibly TRBD1 or TRBD2 for D (5 bases each). Between the trimmed V and J ends, which lost 5 bases and 4 bases, there was a span of 20 bases. In germline, CDR1 is LGHDT, CDR2 YNNKEL (reference sequence). This CDR3 has 16 amino acids. The DNA of the CDR3 is TGTGCCAGCAGCTCCCGGGGCAAAAACCGTGGAGAGACCCAGTACTTC. Translated, it gives CASSSRGKNRGETQYF.

In this sample, this clone turned up many times. V is TRBV6-1 and J is TRBJ2-1; TRBD2 might be the D (5 bases). The CDR3 runs 15 residues. Germline CDR1 and CDR2: MNHNS and SASEGT. V lost 2 bases and J lost 0, with 8 bases in between. In DNA, the CDR3 is TGTGCCAGCAGTGAATACGGGGACTCCTACAATGAGCAGTTCTTC. Protein sequence: CASSEYGDSYNEQFF.

The table lists this clone with many counts. V usage is TRBV30 and J usage is TRBJ1-2, with 9 bases identical to TRBD1. CDR3 length: 11 residues. Germline loops: CDR1 GTSNPN, CDR2 SVGIG (reference sequence). CDR3 DNA: TGTGGGGGACAGGGTAACTATGGCTACACCTTC. As protein: CGGQGNYGYTF.

This sequence joins TRBV10-3 and TRBJ2-6; 11 nucleotides align to TRBD1. Germline loops: CDR1 ENHRY, CDR2 SYGVKD. This CDR3 has 16 amino acids. J gave up 4 bases and V 8 bases, and 7 bases lay outside the gene matches. The CDR3 loop is CAIQGQGDSGANVLTF. CDR3 sequence (DNA): TGTGCCATCCAGGGACAGGGGGATTCAGGGGCCAACGTCCTGACTTTC.

A few counts support this clone. V usage is TRBV6-1 and J usage is TRBJ2-1; D may be TRBD2 (5 bases). The ends were cut back, 7 bases at V and 6 bases at J, with 16 bases in the middle. The germline CDR1 and CDR2 sequences are MNHNS and SASEGT. The CDR3 contains 14 residues. Written as DNA, the CDR3 is TGTGCCAGCATCCCCCCCCGGGATGGCAATGAGCAGTTCTTC. Translated, it gives CASIPPRDGNEQFF.

The V call is TRBV29-1, the J call TRBJ1-2; D is uncertain. V lost 7 bases and J lost 0, with 9 bases in between. Germline lookup yields CDR1 SQVTM and CDR2 ANQGSEA. This CDR3 has 12 residues. This CDR3 reads CSAFRTNYGYTF. Written as DNA, the CDR3 is TGCAGCGCTTTCAGAACTAACTATGGCTACACCTTC.

This clone was found many times. This may arise from a read error, as a much more abundant clone is one base away. The chain combines TRBV11-2 with TRBJ1-2; 9 bases fit TRBD1. The CDR3 length is 19 residues. From germline, CDR1 is SGHAT and CDR2 FQNNGV. Trimming cost V 2 bases and J 8 bases; bases outside gene matches: 21. CDR3 sequence reads: CASSLSPSPSQGAQRGYTF. The CDR3 DNA is TGTGCCAGCAGCTTATCCCCTAGCCCATCACAGGGGGCGCAGAGAGGCTACACCTTC.

The sample holds many counts of this clone. A read error may account for a junction end that differs from germline. This chain joins TRBV11-3 and TRBJ2-2; the D gene is possibly TRBD2 (6 bases). CDR1 is SGHNT, CDR2 YENEEA, per germline. This CDR3 has 12 residues. The chain's CDR3 is CASRGNAGELFF. The CDR3 DNA reads as TGTGCCAGCCGGGGGAACGCCGGGGAGCTGTTTTTT.

This clone occurred many times. This sequence joins TRBV6-2 or TRBV6-3 and TRBJ2-3, with D perhaps being TRBD1 or TRBD2 (5 bases each). The V and J ends lost 6 bases and 0 bases respectively, with 13 bases between them. The V gene's germline CDR1 is MNHEY and CDR2 SVGEGT. The CDR3 loop spans 15 amino acids. The CDR3 coding sequence is TGTGCCAGCAGCTGGGGACGCAGCAGCACAGATACGCAGTATTTT. Amino acids: CASSWGRSSTDTQYF.

The chain joins TRBV5-6 to TRBJ2-1, with TRBD2 as a possible D gene (6 bases). Trimming left V 0 bases short and J 10 bases short, with 17 bases between. The CDR3 contains 15 residues. Per germline, CDR1 SGHDT and CDR2 YYEEEE. This CDR3 is CASSLVGGTGREQFF. CDR3 DNA sequence: TGTGCCAGCAGCTTGGTGGGGGGAACAGGAAGGGAGCAGTTCTTC.